The 25 T cell receptor beta chains presented below share a single source sample, sequenced in a study of post-analysis software for immune sequencing data. These TCRs' antigens remain unknown. Study findings and constraints: In patients, five or six TRBV segments were more frequent than in controls, with TRBV5-6, TRBV5-1 and TRBV20-1 among them.

Tagging with unique molecular identifiers was a feature of the TCR beta cDNA libraries. TCRdb re-derived calls from the PCR reads in MiXCR, one entry per CDR3 protein. The profile shows about 460,000 distinct CDR3 sequences, 45% of them singletons. The sequenced material came from blood. Every receptor here comes from a girl between 5 and 17 years old with multiple sclerosis.

The chain links TRBV27 to TRBJ2-1; D tentatively reads TRBD1 or TRBD2 (5 bases each). CDR1 and CDR2 from the germline V gene are MNHEY and SMNVEV (reference sequence). CDR3 size: 14 residues. Deletions cut 5 bases from V and 3 bases from J, with 11 bases between. Here the CDR3 reads CASSGGNGYNEQFF. CDR3 bases: TGTGCCAGCAGTGGGGGAAACGGCTACAATGAGCAGTTCTTC.

This clonotype has only a few counts. CDR3 protein: CASSREGAYQPQHF. In nucleotides, the CDR3 is TGTGCCAGCAGCCGCGAGGGGGCCTATCAGCCCCAGCATTTT. V gene TRBV12-3 or TRBV12-4 combines with J gene TRBJ1-5; 7 nucleotides agree with TRBD1. The CDR3 contains 14 residues. The V and J ends lost 6 bases and 5 bases, in that order; junction bases with no gene match: 7.

This clonotype was seen more than once but under ten times. This chain links TRBV5-1 with TRBJ1-2; possible D gene TRBD1, 5 bases. The V end was cut by 0 bases, the J end by 2 bases, with 14 bases between. The V gene's germline CDR1 is SGHRS and CDR2 YFSETQ. The CDR3 is 16 amino acids. CDR3 bases: TGCGCCAGCAGCTTGGAGGCCGGGGACCAAAACTATGGCTACACCTTC. Protein product: CASSLEAGDQNYGYTF.

The chain combines TRBV7-3 with TRBJ1-5; a weak D match, TRBD1 (5 bases). The CDR3 is 16 amino acids. The germline V gene has CDR1 SGHTA and CDR2 FQGTGA. Trimming left V 4 bases short and J 0 bases short, with 13 bases between. CDR3 nucleotides: TGTGCCAGCAGCTCATCCAGGGCTTATAGCAATCAGCCCCAGCATTTT. Amino acid sequence: CASSSSRAYSNQPQHF.

The rearrangement joins TRBV27 to TRBJ2-7; maybe TRBD2 (5 bases). Germline CDR1 is MNHEY and CDR2 is SMNVEV (reference sequence). With 2 bases removed from V and 0 bases from J, the gap between germline ends came to 8 bases. This CDR3 spans 14 amino acids. DNA of the CDR3: TGTGCCAGCAGTTTACAGAGGGCCTCCTACGAGCAGTACTTC. Protein: CASSLQRASYEQYF.

This chain connects TRBV20-1 to TRBJ1-5; D remains ambiguous. The CDR3 totals 13 residues. Germline loops: CDR1 DFQATT, CDR2 SNEGSKA (reference sequence). The V gene lost 6 bases and the J gene lost 4 bases, with 13 bases spanning the gap. CDR3 nucleotides: TGCAGTGCCAATACCATGGGGAATCAGCCCCAGCATTTT. Residues: CSANTMGNQPQHF.

This clonotype was observed a few times. The V call is TRBV7-3, the J call TRBJ2-3; D unclear. Trimming removed 8 bases from V and 5 bases from J, with 14 bases in between. This CDR3 contains 13 residues. Germline loops: CDR1 SGHTA, CDR2 FQGTGA. The CDR3 nucleotides are TGTGCCAGCCGTGACGCTACGTTAGATACGCAGTATTTT. It codes for CASRDATLDTQYF.

CDR3 DNA: TGTGCCAGCAGTTTACCAGGGAAGGGCTACGGCTACACCTTC. This codes for CASSLPGKGYGYTF. The V gene is TRBV12-3 or TRBV12-4, the J gene TRBJ1-2; possible D gene TRBD1, 5 bases. Deletions cut 2 bases from V and 8 bases from J, with 15 bases between. The CDR3 length is 14 residues.

The rearrangement joins TRBV4-1 to TRBJ2-1, with 8 bases aligning to TRBD2. After removal of 0 bases from V and 9 bases from J, the junction contained 16 bases not matched to a gene. There are 18 residues in the CDR3. CDR1 is MGHRA, CDR2 YSYEKL, per germline. In nucleotides, the CDR3 is TGCGCCAGCAGCCAAGAATTCAGTGGAGCGGGAGAGGCGGGTGAGCAGTTCTTC. It yields the protein CASSQEFSGAGEAGEQFF.

CDR3 DNA: TGCGCCAGCACCGAAGGGGGGAAAACTAATGAAAAACTGTTTTTT. This encodes CASTEGGKTNEKLFF. The rearrangement uses TRBV5-1 and TRBJ1-4; tentatively, D is TRBD1 (6 bases). This CDR3 contains 15 residues. Trimming removed 6 bases at V and 1 base at J, with 13 bases between. Germline CDR1 reads SGHRS; CDR2 reads YFSETQ.

The rearrangement uses TRBV29-1 and TRBJ2-4; D ambiguous. Per germline, CDR1 SQVTM and CDR2 ANQGSEA. Trimming pared 6 bases from V and 7 bases from J, leaving 19 bases between. The length of the CDR3 is 14 residues. This CDR3 reads CSVALAGEVNIQYF. CDR3 in DNA: TGCAGCGTCGCCTTAGCCGGAGAGGTGAACATTCAGTACTTC.

This clonotype was seen only a few times. The chain joins TRBV6-5 to TRBJ2-7; possibly TRBD2 for D (6 bases). The CDR3 runs 17 residues. The V gene lost 0 bases and the J gene lost 0 bases, with 15 bases spanning the gap. Germline CDR1 is MNHEY and CDR2 is SVGAGI. DNA of the CDR3: TGTGCCAGCAGTTACTCGATGGGGACTTCTAGCTCCTACGAGCAGTACTTC. Translated: CASSYSMGTSSSYEQYF.

This clonotype has more than one count but fewer than ten. V gene TRBV29-1 combines with J gene TRBJ1-2, with 7 bases fitting TRBD1. V was pared by 3 bases and J by 4 bases, with 11 bases of the junction left unmatched. The CDR3 length is 15 residues. Per the germline V gene, CDR1 is SQVTM and CDR2 is ANQGSEA. The chain's CDR3 is CSVEPRDSARYGYTF. The CDR3 DNA is TGCAGCGTTGAGCCCCGGGACAGCGCCCGCTATGGCTACACCTTC.

This clonotype has a handful of counts. The V call is TRBV6-5, the J call TRBJ2-3; a weak D match, TRBD2 (6 bases). The CDR3 sequence is 13 residues long. The V end lost 6 bases, the J end lost 5 bases, and 12 bases lay between the germline ends. Germline V gene sequence: CDR1 MNHEY, CDR2 SVGAGI. The CDR3 bases are TGTGCCAGCAGACCGACCGGGAGAGATACGCAGTATTTT. It codes for CASRPTGRDTQYF.

The chain links TRBV7-6 to TRBJ2-7, with TRBD2 identical over 8 bases. CDR1 is SGHVS and CDR2 is FNYEAQ in the germline V gene. With 2 bases clipped from V and 6 bases from J, the junction kept 9 bases outside the gene matches. This CDR3 is built from 15 residues. The CDR3 spells CASSLSWREAREQYF. CDR3 in DNA: TGTGCCAGCAGCTTAAGTTGGCGGGAGGCCCGCGAGCAGTACTTC.

The chain has TRBV12-3 or TRBV12-4 and TRBJ2-1, with TRBD1 matching over 9 bases. Germline trimming cut 5 bases from V and 10 bases from J; bases unmatched to any gene: 9. The CDR3 totals 14 residues. The CDR3: CASSLHGQGKEQFF. CDR3 DNA sequence: TGTGCCAGCAGTCTCCATGGACAGGGGAAGGAGCAGTTCTTC.

The chain uses TRBV5-1 and TRBJ2-7; TRBD1 might be the D (6 bases). The length of the CDR3 is 14 residues. The germline V gene encodes CDR1 SGHRS and CDR2 YFSETQ. The V end was cut by 6 bases, the J end by 7 bases, with 20 bases between. Here the CDR3 reads CASTISLGQGEQYF. The CDR3 nucleotides read TGCGCCAGCACCATATCACTTGGGCAGGGGGAGCAGTACTTC.

Only a few counts were recorded for this clonotype. This chain joins TRBV20-1 and TRBJ2-1; 10 positions agree with TRBD2. The V segment lost 6 bases and the J segment 5 bases; nucleotides outside the gene matches: 4. CDR3 length: 13 residues. Germline V lookup: CDR1 DFQATT, CDR2 SNEGSKA (reference sequence). The CDR3 DNA reads as TGCAGTGCCGTGAGCGGGAGGGACAATGAGCAGTTCTTC. It yields the protein CSAVSGRDNEQFF.

This clonotype was seen a few times. The chain joins TRBV20-1 to TRBJ2-7, with D possibly matching TRBD2 (6 bases). The CDR3 consists of 15 residues. The V end lost 6 bases, the J end lost 4 bases, and 22 bases lay between the germline ends. Per germline, CDR1 DFQATT and CDR2 SNEGSKA (reference sequence). The CDR3 nucleotides read TGCAGTGCCAAGGGAGGAGGGGAGGTGTTTTACGAGCAGTACTTC. This gives the protein CSAKGGGEVFYEQYF.

The chain joins TRBV5-1 to TRBJ2-5; 9 positions match TRBD2. The V gene's germline CDR1 is SGHRS and CDR2 YFSETQ. V was pared by 1 base and J by 2 bases, with 6 bases of the junction left unmatched. The CDR3 totals 16 residues. This CDR3 reads CASSLSSGADQETQYF. As DNA, the CDR3 is TGCGCCAGCAGCTTGTCTAGCGGGGCCGATCAAGAGACCCAGTACTTC.

J is TRBJ1-2 and V is TRBV20-1; a weak D match, TRBD1 (6 bases). Per the germline V gene, CDR1 is DFQATT and CDR2 is SNEGSKA (reference sequence). There are 14 residues in the CDR3. V was cut by 0 bases and J by 3 bases, with 11 bases left in between. CDR3 sequence (DNA): TGCAGTGCTAGAGAACAGGGAAGGTACTATGGCTACACCTTC. Translation: CSAREQGRYYGYTF.

This clonotype turned up a few times. This sequence joins TRBV6-5 and TRBJ2-5; D is unresolved. Germline V gene data show CDR1 as MNHEY and CDR2 as SVGAGI. Trimming took 0 bases from V and 1 from J, leaving 9 bases between them. CDR3 length: 15 amino acids. CDR3 DNA sequence: TGTGCCAGCAGTTACTCGATGGGCAGCCAAGAGACCCAGTACTTC. Its translation: CASSYSMGSQETQYF.

The chain couples TRBV4-1 to TRBJ1-1, with 7 positions matching TRBD1. The V gene end was trimmed by 4 bases and the J gene end by 4 bases; junction bases not matched to a gene: 9. The CDR3 runs to 15 residues. Germline CDR1 and CDR2: MGHRA and YSYEKL. In DNA, the CDR3 is TGCGCCAGCAGCCCCGAACCAGGGGGGGGCACTGAAGCTTTCTTT. This codes for CASSPEPGGGTEAFF.

This sequence joins TRBV27 and TRBJ1-2; 9 positions agree with TRBD1. CDR3 size: 15 residues. Germline CDR1 MNHEY, CDR2 SMNVEV (reference sequence). V gave up 5 bases and J gave up 2 bases; unmatched junction bases: 6. The CDR3 sequence is CASSLSGQGNYGYTF. CDR3 in DNA: TGTGCCAGCAGTCTTTCGGGACAGGGCAACTATGGCTACACCTTC.

This chain joins TRBV29-1 and TRBJ1-1; D is unclear. The CDR3 contains 12 residues. The ends were cut back, 3 bases at V and 7 bases at J, with 12 bases in the middle. The germline CDR1 and CDR2 sequences are SQVTM and ANQGSEA. CDR3 amino acids: CSVEKSSSEAFF. The CDR3 nucleotides read TGCAGCGTTGAGAAGTCATCCAGTGAAGCTTTCTTT.